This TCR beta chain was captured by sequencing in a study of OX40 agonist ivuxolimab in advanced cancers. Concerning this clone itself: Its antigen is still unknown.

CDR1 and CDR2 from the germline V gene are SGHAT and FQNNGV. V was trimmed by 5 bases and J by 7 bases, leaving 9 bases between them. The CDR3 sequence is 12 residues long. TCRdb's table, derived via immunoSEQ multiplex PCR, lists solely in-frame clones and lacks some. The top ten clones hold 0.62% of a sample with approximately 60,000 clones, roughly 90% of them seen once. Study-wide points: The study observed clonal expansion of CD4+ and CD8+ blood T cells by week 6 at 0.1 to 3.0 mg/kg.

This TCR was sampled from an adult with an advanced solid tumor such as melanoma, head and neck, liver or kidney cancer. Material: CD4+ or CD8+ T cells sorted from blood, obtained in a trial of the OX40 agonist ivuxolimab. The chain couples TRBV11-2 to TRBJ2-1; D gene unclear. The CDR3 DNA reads TGTGCCAGCAGCCATAGCAGGAATGAGCAGTTCTTC. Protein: CASSHSRNEQFF.